The 30 T cell receptor beta chains presented below share a single source sample, sequenced in a study of T cell repertoires in aging, cancer and after chemotherapy. Multiplex touch-down PCR with TRB-A/B primers amplified rearranged V-D-J TRB sequences. TCRdb fed the multiplex PCR reads into MiXCR, producing one record per CDR3 protein. The sample shows 2,500 to 3,000 distinct CDR3 sequences, 45% to 75% of them seen only once. Peripheral blood genomic DNA, not sorted cells or RNA, was the template. The specimen was blood. All receptors come from a human donor with a blood cancer.

The CDR3 DNA is TGTGCCAGCAGCAGTACAGGGGACTACGAGCAGTACTTC. This encodes CASSSTGDYEQYF. This chain links TRBV11-1 with TRBJ2-7; 7 nucleotides agree with TRBD1. This CDR3 spans 13 amino acids. V trimming: 5 bases; J trimming: 3 bases; junction bases outside the gene matches: 4. The germline V gene has CDR1 SGHAT and CDR2 FQDESV (reference sequence).

This clonotype was seen a few times. This chain joins TRBV6-5 and TRBJ1-2; 7 bases fit TRBD1. CDR3 size: 16 residues. CDR1 and CDR2 from the germline V gene are MNHEY and SVGAGI. Losses at the gene ends were 2 bases for V and 4 bases for J; bases not matched to a gene: 10. CDR3: CASSYVGMTGFYGYTF. The CDR3 DNA sequence: TGTGCCAGCAGTTACGTTGGTATGACAGGGTTCTATGGCTACACCTTC.

The CDR3 bases are TGCAGTGCTCCCCGGGGAGGGCGCCCCAATGAGCAGTTCTTC. This gives the protein CSAPRGGRPNEQFF. The chain links TRBV20-1 to TRBJ2-1; 7 positions agree with TRBD2. The CDR3 totals 14 residues. CDR1 and CDR2 from the germline V gene are DFQATT and SNEGSKA (reference sequence). V trimming: 5 bases; J trimming: 6 bases; junction bases outside the gene matches: 10.

Only one count was recorded for this clonotype. This chain links TRBV7-6 with TRBJ2-5; D is tentatively TRBD1 or TRBD2 (5 bases each). There are 12 residues in the CDR3. Germline values: CDR1 SGHVS, CDR2 FNYEAQ. V was trimmed by 7 bases and J by 3 bases, leaving 9 bases between them. For the CDR3, the DNA is TGTGCCAGCAATAGAGGGGAAGAGACCCAGTACTTC. Translating gives CASNRGEETQYF.

The count of this clonotype is one. The junction departs from the called germline gene at one end, perhaps through a read error. J is TRBJ2-3 and V is TRBV11-1, with D perhaps TRBD1 or TRBD2 (6 bases each). Germline CDR1 reads SGHAT; CDR2 reads FQDESV (reference sequence). CDR3 length equals 14 residues. The chain's CDR3 is CASSLGGSADTQYF. The DNA of the CDR3 is TGTGCCAGCAGTTTAGGGGGGAGTGCAGATACGCAGTATTTT.

This chain links TRBV7-2 with TRBJ2-5; the match to TRBD1 covers 9 bases. The CDR3 spans 15 residues. Germline CDR1 reads SGHTA; CDR2 reads FQGNSA. V gave up 9 bases and J gave up 4 bases; unmatched junction bases: 12. CDR3 nucleotides: TGTGCCAGTAGTACCGACAGACAGGGGGTAGAGACCCAGTACTTC. Protein product: CASSTDRQGVETQYF.

The rearrangement uses TRBV11-1 and TRBJ2-3, with D perhaps given as TRBD1 or TRBD2 (6 bases each). Trimming shortened V by 5 bases and J by 5 bases, and 20 bases separated the two germline ends. Germline CDR1 SGHAT, CDR2 FQDESV (reference sequence). CDR3 length: 16 residues. The CDR3, as DNA: TGTGCCAGCAGCAGTACGACGGGGGCGAGGGGAGATACGCAGTATTTT. Translated, it gives CASSSTTGARGDTQYF.

By proportion, this clonotype is medium-sized. CDR3 in DNA: TGTGCCAGCAGTTACTCGACCAGGCGGGATACGCAGTATTTT. It specifies CASSYSTRRDTQYF. The chain carries TRBV6-5 and TRBJ2-3; D unresolved. This CDR3 comprises 14 residues. Trimming left V 0 bases short and J 6 bases short, with 10 bases between. Germline V CDR1 and CDR2: MNHEY, SVGAGI.

This sequence joins TRBV20-1 and TRBJ2-5; TRBD2 agrees at 10 bases. The V segment lost 6 bases and the J segment 5 bases; nucleotides outside the gene matches: 12. This CDR3 contains 15 residues. Germline V CDR1 and CDR2: DFQATT, SNEGSKA (reference sequence). CDR3 sequence reads: CSAQETSGPGETQYF. Written as DNA, the CDR3 is TGCAGTGCCCAAGAGACTAGCGGGCCAGGGGAGACCCAGTACTTC.

This clonotype was counted between two and nine times. The chain links TRBV6-5 to TRBJ1-5; TRBD1 might be the D (5 bases). Germline CDR1 MNHEY, CDR2 SVGAGI. The CDR3 loop spans 14 amino acids. V was shortened by 6 bases and J by 5 bases, with 14 bases between the two germline ends. The CDR3 here is CASRLSGGDQPQHF. As DNA, the CDR3 is TGTGCCAGCAGGCTCTCCGGGGGGGATCAGCCCCAGCATTTT.

This clonotype was found a few times. The chain is built from TRBV5-4 and TRBJ1-1; maybe TRBD1 (5 bases). V lost 6 bases to trimming and J lost 10 bases, with 19 bases between them. The CDR3 runs 13 residues. The V gene's germline CDR1 is SGHNT and CDR2 YYREEE (reference sequence). In DNA form, the CDR3 reads TGTGCCAGCACCTTCGGGCAGGGCGCTGTAGCTTTCTTT. Translation: CASTFGQGAVAFF.

The chain is built from TRBV30 and TRBJ1-2; D not resolved. Germline assignment: CDR1 GTSNPN and CDR2 SVGIG (reference sequence). V gave up 0 bases and J gave up 8 bases, with 10 bases separating them. The CDR3 spans 12 residues. In nucleotides, the CDR3 is TGTGCCTGGAGTGTAAACAGTCGGGGCTACACCTTC. It yields the protein CAWSVNSRGYTF.

This clonotype was found a few times. This sequence joins TRBV6-5 and TRBJ2-7, with TRBD1 identical over 8 bases. CDR3 size: 17 residues. Germline assignment: CDR1 MNHEY and CDR2 SVGAGI. V lost 2 bases to trimming and J lost 0 bases; unmatched junction nucleotides: 9. CDR3 amino acids: CASSYAKTGAASYEQYF. The CDR3 DNA sequence: TGTGCCAGCAGTTACGCTAAGACAGGGGCCGCCTCCTACGAGCAGTACTTC.

The chain employs TRBV6-4 and TRBJ2-3; TRBD2 matches 10 bases. There are 16 residues in the CDR3. From germline, CDR1 is MRHNA and CDR2 SNTAGT. The junction had 11 bases not matched to a gene; V was cut back by 6 bases and J by 5 bases. CDR3 in amino acids: CASSRTSGEAGDTQYF. The CDR3 bases are TGTGCCAGCAGCCGGACTAGCGGAGAGGCTGGAGATACGCAGTATTTT.

The chain joins TRBV6-6 to TRBJ2-1, with 10 bases fitting TRBD1. CDR3 length: 19 amino acids. With V trimmed by 6 bases and J by 0 bases, 14 bases remained unmatched. Germline CDR1 is MNHNY and CDR2 is SVGAGI (reference sequence). The CDR3 nucleotides are TGTGCCAGCAGCCGACAGGGGGCTTTTCGAGTGGTCTCCTACAATGAGCAGTTCTTC. Its translation: CASSRQGAFRVVSYNEQFF.

The sample holds one count of this clonotype. This chain links TRBV6-5 with TRBJ2-7; no clear D. This CDR3 region has 14 residues. CDR1 MNHEY and CDR2 SVGAGI come from the germline V gene. V shed 0 bases and J shed 4 bases, with 10 bases lying between them. CDR3 sequence: CASSYSEVPYEQYF. The CDR3 bases are TGTGCCAGCAGTTACTCGGAAGTCCCTTACGAGCAGTACTTC.

V and J are TRBV6-1 and TRBJ1-6, with TRBD1 matching over 7 bases. Germline CDR1 MNHNS, CDR2 SASEGT. The J segment lost 8 bases and the V segment lost 2 bases, leaving 9 bases of the junction unmatched. The CDR3 totals 16 residues. The CDR3 coding sequence is TGTGCCAGCAGTGAAAGGGGGGCAGGGGGATATTCACCCCTCCACTTT. Translated: CASSERGAGGYSPLHF.

This chain links TRBV6-5 with TRBJ1-5; D unresolved. Germline assignment: CDR1 MNHEY and CDR2 SVGAGI. CDR3 length: 13 residues. The V end lost 0 bases, the J end lost 6 bases, and 6 bases lay between the germline ends. For the CDR3, the DNA is TGTGCCAGCAGTTACTCGAAGTTTCAGCCCCAGCATTTT. It encodes CASSYSKFQPQHF.

For this clonotype: Relative to the germline gene, one junction end is altered; a read error may explain this. V gene TRBV5-6 combines with J gene TRBJ2-7; D may be TRBD1 (6 bases). In germline, CDR1 is SGHDT, CDR2 YYEEEE. CDR3 length equals 15 residues. The CDR3 nucleotides are TGTGCCAGCAGCTTCTGGACAGTCAGTACCTACAAGCAGTACTTC. Amino acids: CASSFWTVSTYKQYF.

For this clonotype: Possible read error: a much larger clone is one base away. The chain uses TRBV30 and TRBJ2-3; 12 nucleotides line up with TRBD2. J gave up 5 bases and V 5 bases, and 5 bases lay outside the gene matches. CDR3 length: 14 amino acids. Germline V gene lookup returns CDR1 GTSNPN and CDR2 SVGIG (reference sequence). The CDR3 DNA is TGTGCCTGGTGTCTAGCGGGGGGGAAAGATACGCAGTATTTT. This gives the protein CAWCLAGGKDTQYF.

The chain joins TRBV5-6 to TRBJ2-7, with 7 bases that match TRBD1. V dropped 4 bases and J dropped 3; count of bases not matched to a gene: 7. The germline V gene encodes CDR1 SGHDT and CDR2 YYEEEE. This CDR3 contains 14 residues. The CDR3 protein is CASSPTAGGYEQYF. The CDR3 DNA is TGTGCCAGCAGCCCCACGGCAGGGGGCTACGAGCAGTACTTC.

This clonotype turned up a few times. This chain links TRBV12-3 or TRBV12-4 with TRBJ2-3; D possibly corresponds to TRBD2 (5 bases). V was cut by 5 bases and J by 6 bases, with 15 bases left in between. The CDR3 sequence is 14 residues long. CDR3 residues: CASSPSLWEDTQYF. As DNA, the CDR3 is TGTGCCAGCAGTCCCTCGTTATGGGAGGATACGCAGTATTTT.

The genes are TRBV19 and TRBJ2-7; tentatively, D is TRBD2 (5 bases). CDR1 is LNHDA, CDR2 SQIVND, per germline (reference sequence). V was cut by 3 bases and J by 0 bases, with 15 bases left in between. The CDR3 contains 16 residues. In nucleotides, the CDR3 is TGTGCCAGTAGTATGGGAGTCGTAAGGAGCTCCTACGAGCAGTACTTC. This gives the protein CASSMGVVRSSYEQYF.

The chain uses TRBV5-4 and TRBJ1-2; D is perhaps TRBD1 (6 bases). Germline V CDR1 and CDR2: SGHNT, YYREEE (reference sequence). The CDR3 has 16 residues. Trimming shortened V by 4 bases and J by 3 bases, and 19 bases separated the two germline ends. The CDR3 DNA sequence: TGTGCCAGCAGCAAGGACTTAGGGGGGTTGGACTATGGCTACACCTTC. Translated: CASSKDLGGLDYGYTF.

This clonotype came up a few times. The chain employs TRBV12-3 or TRBV12-4 and TRBJ2-3; the D call may be TRBD1 or TRBD2 (5 bases each). CDR3 size: 12 residues. V lost 6 bases and J 2 bases, leaving 6 bases between the germline ends. As DNA, the CDR3 is TGTGCCAGCAGGGGGGACACAGATACGCAGTATTTT. Translation: CASRGDTDTQYF.

By share, this clonotype counts as medium-sized. V and J are TRBV6-5 and TRBJ2-1; D not resolved. The CDR3 is 16 residues long. Trimming cost V 0 bases and J 0 bases, with 9 bases left between them. CDR1 is MNHEY and CDR2 is SVGAGI in the germline V gene. Written as DNA, the CDR3 is TGTGCCAGCAGTTACTCCCCTACCAGCTCCTACAATGAGCAGTTCTTC. Its translation is CASSYSPTSSYNEQFF.

This clonotype is deemed medium-sized (0.01 to 0.1%). The V gene is TRBV29-1, the J gene TRBJ2-1; maybe TRBD2 (6 bases). V lost 3 bases to trimming and J lost 2 bases, with 17 bases between them. The CDR3 length is 16 residues. Germline CDR1 reads SQVTM; CDR2 reads ANQGSEA. As DNA, the CDR3 is TGCAGCGTTGAGGGCCTAGTAGCGGAGCCCTACAATGAGCAGTTCTTC. It translates to CSVEGLVAEPYNEQFF.

The V call is TRBV29-1, the J call TRBJ2-7; no definite D call. The germline V and J ends were trimmed by 6 bases and 3 bases, with 15 bases remaining between them. The germline V gene has CDR1 SQVTM and CDR2 ANQGSEA. This CDR3 region has 13 residues. The CDR3 region has the DNA TGCAGCGTCAGGTATCCCCCTATCTACGAGCAGTACTTC. It encodes CSVRYPPIYEQYF.

The genes are TRBV6-1 and TRBJ2-7; a weak D match, TRBD2 (6 bases). CDR1 and CDR2 (germline): MNHNS, SASEGT. This CDR3 is 14 amino acids long. With 4 bases removed from V and 2 bases from J, the gap between germline ends came to 12 bases. Here the CDR3 reads CASSGRDLAYEQYF. DNA of the CDR3: TGTGCCAGCAGTGGGCGGGACCTCGCCTACGAGCAGTACTTC.

This clonotype was counted between two and nine times. The chain has TRBV6-2 or TRBV6-3 and TRBJ2-1; D is possibly TRBD2 (6 bases). The germline gives CDR1 MNHEY, CDR2 SVGEGT. V dropped 8 bases and J dropped 10 bases, with 12 bases sitting between them. The CDR3 loop spans 11 amino acids. Here the CDR3 reads CASYPAGEQFF. Here the CDR3 DNA reads TGTGCCAGCTACCCCGCGGGGGAGCAGTTCTTC.